This T cell receptor (beta chain) was identified during a study of blood T cell dynamics during melanoma immunotherapy. Study-level information: Standard first-line treatment here was pembrolizumab or nivolumab plus ipilimumab in metastatic melanoma. Study-level points and caveats: Unlike progressors, later disease-control patients had W3 repertoires gaining clonality or diversity.

Notes on this clone: What it binds is unknown.

Germline V gives CDR1 LGHNA, CDR2 YSLEER. The CDR3 consists of 17 residues. After removal of 2 bases from V and 8 bases from J, the junction contained 13 bases not matched to a gene. Sample time point: week 3, after first cycle of checkpoint inhibitor. No patient had earlier systemic cancer treatment, concurrent immunosuppressants, or another active cancer. TCRdb's copy holds only in-frame clones and misses some; the assay was immunoSEQ multiplex PCR. The sample holds approximately 14,000 clones, 70% to 90% seen once. This specimen was blood, taken from a patient treated with checkpoint blockade. The chain is built from TRBV4-3 and TRBJ1-4, with TRBD1 matching over 8 bases. This receptor was obtained from a human donor with melanoma. CDR3 loop: CASSQNGGRTGQEKLFF. For the CDR3, the DNA is TGCGCCAGCAGCCAAAATGGAGGGAGGACAGGGCAAGAAAAACTGTTTTTT.